This TCR beta chain was sequenced for a study of Tregs in tolerant kidney transplant recipients. Data came from immunoSEQ multiplex PCR; TCRdb stores just in-frame clones and leaves some out. In the table there are about 110,000 clones, around 90% of which are singletons. Trimming pared 6 bases from V and 7 bases from J, leaving 15 bases between. CDR1 and CDR2 from the germline V gene are WNHNN and SYGVQD (reference sequence). The CDR3 contains 13 residues. Unstimulated Tregs (CD4+CD25+CD127-) and CD4+CD25- non-Tregs were sorted from PBMCs. The receptor's source is a human donor who received a combined kidney and bone marrow transplant. Source: CD4+ T cells from blood, taken before the transplant. V is TRBV10-1 and J is TRBJ1-1; D may be TRBD1 (6 bases). The CDR3 loop is CASRRTQGHEAFF. CDR3 sequence (DNA): TGCGCCAGCAGAAGAACCCAGGGGCATGAAGCTTTCTTT.